Listed below are T cell receptor beta chains from one sample, sequenced in a study of blood T cells in healthy people across ages. Each CDR3 protein is one row after TCRdb ran MiXCR on the 5' RACE reads. Among over a million distinct CDR3 sequences listed, around two fifths were seen once. Sequences were obtained from blood. Receptor source: a woman younger than 30 in good health. Both conserved end residues are trimmed from each CDR3. A D gene is named only where the DNA matches it firmly. Rows give clone size only sometimes, using once, few, many, or a class for an expanded clone.

J: TRBJ2-5
V: TRBV7-3
D: TRBD2
size: -
CDR3: ASSHTSGAHRRNEQY

J: TRBJ2-1
V: TRBV6-1
D: -
size: -
CDR3: ASSEALGGEQF

J: TRBJ2-3
V: TRBV6-5
D: TRBD2
size: -
CDR3: ASSYRAGGDTDTQY

J: TRBJ1-6
V: TRBV9
D: -
size: -
CDR3: ASSVGPGFEPLH

J: TRBJ2-3
V: TRBV7-3
D: -
size: -
CDR3: ASGPAIGLSSDTQY

J: TRBJ1-2
V: TRBV7-2
D: TRBD1
size: -
CDR3: TSSSPGLTGNYGYT

J: TRBJ2-7
V: TRBV6-1
D: -
size: once
CDR3: ASSEALRGSYEQY

J: TRBJ1-3
V: TRBV5-1
D: -
size: -
CDR3: ASSLGIGGSGNTIY

J: -
V: TRBV5-1
D: -
size: once
CDR3: ASSIGPEAYEQY

J: TRBJ1-2
V: TRBV30
D: -
size: -
CDR3: AWSAFPLGYT

J: TRBJ1-6
V: TRBV7-2
D: -
size: -
CDR3: ASSLFSPSSYNSPLH

J: TRBJ2-7
V: TRBV7-2
D: -
size: -
CDR3: ASSRLVGRSGKISYEQY

J: TRBJ2-1
V: TRBV20-1
D: TRBD2
size: few
CDR3: SALPRGAYEQF

J: TRBJ1-2
V: TRBV27
D: -
size: -
CDR3: ASSFQGGNYGYT

J: TRBJ1-1
V: TRBV12-3/TRBV12-4
D: TRBD1
size: few
CDR3: ASRQGAQAF

J: TRBJ2-1
V: TRBV29-1
D: -
size: -
CDR3: SVEPGPNEQF

J: -
V: TRBV12-3/TRBV12-4
D: -
size: -
CDR3: ASAEEYSNQPQY

J: TRBJ2-1
V: TRBV6-5
D: -
size: -
CDR3: ASSYSLDSIVNEQF

J: TRBJ1-5
V: TRBV6-1
D: -
size: -
CDR3: ASSEGELSNQPQH

J: TRBJ2-2
V: TRBV20-1
D: TRBD2
size: few
CDR3: SARLAGQNTGELF

J: TRBJ1-1
V: TRBV11-2
D: TRBD1
size: -
CDR3: ASSSWTGMDTEAF

J: TRBJ2-2
V: TRBV12-3/TRBV12-4
D: -
size: -
CDR3: ASSLGGTSVGELF

J: TRBJ2-1
V: TRBV24-1
D: TRBD1
size: few
CDR3: ATSDPAGTVYNEQF